This T cell receptor (beta chain) was identified in a study of siplizumab effects on memory and regulatory T cells. Notes on the study in general: Naive T cells seemed more diverse than memory cells and seemed major alloresponse contributors.

Method: immunoSEQ multiplex PCR; TCRdb's copy keeps in-frame clones and lacks some. The table includes 90,000 to 110,000 clones, just over 90% detected once. Note on this clone: Its antigen is as yet unknown.

This CDR3 comprises 15 residues. V dropped 3 bases and J dropped 4 bases, with 15 bases sitting between them. Looked up from germline, CDR1 is MNHNS and CDR2 is SASEGT. The chain combines TRBV6-1 with TRBJ1-2, with unresolved D. The TCR originated in a human donor in good health. Specimen: Tregs sorted from blood. CDR3 in amino acids: CASSERGDSIYGYTF. The CDR3 DNA reads as TGTGCCAGCAGTGAGCGGGGAGATTCGATCTATGGCTACACCTTC.